The rows below give T cell receptor beta chains drawn from one sample of a study of radiation and T cells in renal cell carcinoma. Generated by immunoSEQ multiplex PCR, the TCRdb table keeps only in-frame clones and is missing some. In the table there are 110,000 to 150,000 clones, roughly 84% of which are singletons. Sequenced here: blood, sampled from a patient whose treatment included radiotherapy and nephrectomy. The receptors here all came from a woman in her forties or fifties with renal cell carcinoma. The CDR3 runs from the conserved cysteine through the conserved F or W. Not all rows give a size; the values are once, few, many and, for expanded clones, a class.

CASSLTGLNQPQHF TRBJ1-5 TRBV5-1 NA
CASIRQGSHEQYF TRBJ2-7 TRBV4-1 NA
CASSPTQNSNQPQHF TRBJ1-5 TRBV18 NA
CASSIGAAGYGEKLFF TRBJ1-4 TRBV19 NA
CASSHWILNTEAFF TRBJ1-1 TRBV5-6 NA
CASSKDRAGTGELFF TRBJ2-2 TRBV2 NA
CASSDRGISNQPQHF TRBJ1-5 TRBV2 NA
CASSNHDRGQEKLFF TRBJ1-4 TRBV21-1 NA
CASSYGRQGTYEQYF TRBJ2-7 TRBV6-5 NA
CASSSAGTGVSPLHF TRBJ1-6 TRBV5-1 NA
CASSLDVPYGYTF TRBJ1-2 TRBV5-5 NA
CAWSVGQGINEQYF TRBJ2-7 TRBV30 NA
CATELRYQETQYF TRBJ2-5 TRBV6-1 few
CASRSGTGRREQYF TRBJ2-7 TRBV6-1 NA
CASKQGSGANVLTF TRBJ2-6 TRBV6-1 NA
CASSLDGGYGYTF TRBJ1-2 TRBV5-1 NA